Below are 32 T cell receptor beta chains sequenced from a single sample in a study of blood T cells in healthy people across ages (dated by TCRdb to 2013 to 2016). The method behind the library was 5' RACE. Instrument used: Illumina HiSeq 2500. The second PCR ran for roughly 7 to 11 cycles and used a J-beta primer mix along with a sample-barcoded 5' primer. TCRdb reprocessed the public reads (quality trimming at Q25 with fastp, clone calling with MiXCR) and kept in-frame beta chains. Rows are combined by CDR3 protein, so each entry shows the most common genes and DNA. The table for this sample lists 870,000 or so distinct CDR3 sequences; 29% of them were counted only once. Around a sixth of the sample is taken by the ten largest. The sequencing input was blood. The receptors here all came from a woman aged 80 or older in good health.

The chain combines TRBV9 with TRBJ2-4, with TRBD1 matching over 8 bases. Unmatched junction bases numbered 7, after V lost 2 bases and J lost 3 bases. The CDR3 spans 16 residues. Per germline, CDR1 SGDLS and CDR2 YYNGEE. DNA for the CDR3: TGTGCCAGCAGCGTTGGACAGGGAGAACTCAAAAACATTCAGTACTTC. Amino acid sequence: CASSVGQGELKNIQYF.

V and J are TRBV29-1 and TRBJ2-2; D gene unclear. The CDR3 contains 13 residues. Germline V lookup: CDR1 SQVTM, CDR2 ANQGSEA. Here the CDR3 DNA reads TGCAGTGTCTACCGGCCCGACACCGGGGAGCTGTTTTTT. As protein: CSVYRPDTGELFF.

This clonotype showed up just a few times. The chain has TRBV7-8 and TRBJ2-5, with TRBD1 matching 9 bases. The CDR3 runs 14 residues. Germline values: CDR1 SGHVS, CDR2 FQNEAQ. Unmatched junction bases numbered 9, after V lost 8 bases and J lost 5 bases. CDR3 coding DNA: TGTGCCAGCCTGCGAACAGGGGGCAGGGAGACCCAGTACTTC. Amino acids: CASLRTGGRETQYF. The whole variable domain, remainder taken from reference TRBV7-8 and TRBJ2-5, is GAGVSQSPRYKVAKRGQDVALRCDPISGHVSLFWYQQALGQGPEFLTYFQNEAQLDKSGLPSDRFFAERPEGSVSTLKIQRTQQEDSAVYLCASLRTGGRETQYFGPGTRLLVL.

CDR3 protein: CATDGTGFGNTIYF. CDR3 in DNA: TGTGCCACCGACGGGACAGGGTTTGGAAACACCATATATTTT. The rearrangement uses TRBV28 and TRBJ1-3, with 9 bases aligning to TRBD1. V dropped 10 bases and J dropped 3; count of bases not matched to a gene: 7. The CDR3 totals 14 residues. CDR1 and CDR2 (germline): MDHEN, SYDVKM.

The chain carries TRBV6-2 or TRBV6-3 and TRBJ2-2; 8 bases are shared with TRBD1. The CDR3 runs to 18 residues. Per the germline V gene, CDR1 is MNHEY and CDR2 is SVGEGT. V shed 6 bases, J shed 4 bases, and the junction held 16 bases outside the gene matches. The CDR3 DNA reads TGTGCCAGCAGCCGCGGACAGGGCGGCGGCGGGTTCACCGGGGAGCTGTTTTTT. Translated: CASSRGQGGGGFTGELFF.

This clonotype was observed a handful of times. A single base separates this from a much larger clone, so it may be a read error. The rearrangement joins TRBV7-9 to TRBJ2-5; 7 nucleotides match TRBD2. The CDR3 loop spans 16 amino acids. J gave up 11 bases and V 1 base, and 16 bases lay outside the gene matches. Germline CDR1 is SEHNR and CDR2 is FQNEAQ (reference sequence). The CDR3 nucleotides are TGTGCCAGCAGCTTAGAGCGGGGATACTCCTACAATGAGCAGTACTTC. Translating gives CASSLERGYSYNEQYF.

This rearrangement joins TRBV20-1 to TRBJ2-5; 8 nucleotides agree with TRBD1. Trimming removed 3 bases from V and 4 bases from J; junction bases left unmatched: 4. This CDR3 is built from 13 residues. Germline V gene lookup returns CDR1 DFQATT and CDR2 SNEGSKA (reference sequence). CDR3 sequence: CSARDRVRETQYF. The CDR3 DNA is TGCAGTGCTAGGGACAGGGTTAGAGAGACCCAGTACTTC.

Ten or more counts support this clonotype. The CDR3 DNA sequence: TGTGCCAGCAGCTTTGGGACAGGGGGAGTTGAGACCCAGTACTTC. Encoded protein: CASSFGTGGVETQYF. The chain recombines TRBV5-5 with TRBJ2-5, with TRBD1 matching over 11 bases. V lost 2 bases and J lost 5; bases outside the gene matches: 5. Germline values: CDR1 SGHKS, CDR2 YYEKEE (reference sequence). This CDR3 contains 15 residues. The entire variable domain, with the rest obtained from reference TRBV5-5 and TRBJ2-5, is as follows: DAGVTQSPTHLIKTRGQQVTLRCSPISGHKSVSWYQQVLGQGPQFIFQYYEKEERGRGNFPDRFSARQFPNYSSELNVNALLLGDSALYLCASSFGTGGVETQYFGPGTRLLVL.

The CDR3 protein is CSARRLAGRDEQFF. In nucleotides, the CDR3 is TGCAGTGCTAGAAGGCTAGCGGGTAGGGATGAGCAGTTCTTC. The chain is built from TRBV20-1 and TRBJ2-1, with 8 positions matching TRBD2. The germline CDR1 and CDR2 sequences are DFQATT and SNEGSKA (reference sequence). This CDR3 comprises 14 residues. The V gene end was trimmed by 2 bases and the J gene end by 8 bases; junction bases not matched to a gene: 8.

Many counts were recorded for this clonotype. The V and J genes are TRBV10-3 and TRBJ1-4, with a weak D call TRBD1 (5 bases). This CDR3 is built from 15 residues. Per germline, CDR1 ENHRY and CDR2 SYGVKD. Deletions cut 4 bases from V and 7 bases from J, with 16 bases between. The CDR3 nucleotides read TGTGCCATCAGTGCGCAAGGGCCGGGGGTTGAAAAACTGTTTTTT. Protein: CAISAQGPGVEKLFF.

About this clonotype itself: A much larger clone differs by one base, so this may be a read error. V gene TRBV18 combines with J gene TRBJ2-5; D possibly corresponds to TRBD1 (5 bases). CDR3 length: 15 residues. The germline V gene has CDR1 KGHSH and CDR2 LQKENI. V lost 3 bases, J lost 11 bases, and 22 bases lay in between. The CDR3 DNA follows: TGTGCCAGCTCACCTACCGGACATGAGACCAATGAGCAGTACTTC. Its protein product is CASSPTGHETNEQYF.

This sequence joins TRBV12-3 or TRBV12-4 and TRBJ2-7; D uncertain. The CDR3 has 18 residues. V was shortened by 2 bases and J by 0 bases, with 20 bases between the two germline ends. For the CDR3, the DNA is TGTGCCAGCAGTTTAAACCCCCCGATTGGGCGGCACTCCTACGAGCAGTACTTC. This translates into CASSLNPPIGRHSYEQYF.

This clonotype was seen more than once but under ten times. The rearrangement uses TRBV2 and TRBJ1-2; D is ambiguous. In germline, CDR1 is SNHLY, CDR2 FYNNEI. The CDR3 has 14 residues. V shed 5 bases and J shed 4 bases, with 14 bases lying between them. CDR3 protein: CASSSRRSGYGYTF. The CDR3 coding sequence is TGTGCCAGCAGTAGCAGACGGAGTGGCTATGGCTACACCTTC.

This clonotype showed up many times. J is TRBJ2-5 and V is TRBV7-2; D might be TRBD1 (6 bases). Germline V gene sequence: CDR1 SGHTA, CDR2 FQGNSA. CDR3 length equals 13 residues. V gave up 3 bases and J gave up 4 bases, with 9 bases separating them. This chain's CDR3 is CASSFGQTETQYF. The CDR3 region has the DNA TGTGCCAGCAGCTTCGGACAGACAGAGACCCAGTACTTC.

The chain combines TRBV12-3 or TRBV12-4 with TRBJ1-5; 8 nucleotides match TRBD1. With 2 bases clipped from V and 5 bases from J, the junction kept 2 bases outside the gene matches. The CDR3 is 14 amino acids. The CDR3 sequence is CASSLNRGYQPQHF. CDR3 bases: TGTGCCAGCAGTTTAAACAGGGGGTATCAGCCCCAGCATTTT.

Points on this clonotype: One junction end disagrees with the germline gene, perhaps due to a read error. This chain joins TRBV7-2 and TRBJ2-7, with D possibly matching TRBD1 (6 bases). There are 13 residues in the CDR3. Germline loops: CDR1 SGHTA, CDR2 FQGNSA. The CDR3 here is CASRATYPGHQHF. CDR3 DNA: TGTGCCAGCAGGGCTACATATCCGGGACATCAACACTTC.

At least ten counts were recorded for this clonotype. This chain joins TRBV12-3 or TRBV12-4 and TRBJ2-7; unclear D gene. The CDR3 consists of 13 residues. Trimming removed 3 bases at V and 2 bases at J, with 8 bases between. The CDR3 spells CASSFGRTYEQYF. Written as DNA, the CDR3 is TGTGCCAGCAGTTTCGGGCGGACCTACGAGCAGTACTTC.

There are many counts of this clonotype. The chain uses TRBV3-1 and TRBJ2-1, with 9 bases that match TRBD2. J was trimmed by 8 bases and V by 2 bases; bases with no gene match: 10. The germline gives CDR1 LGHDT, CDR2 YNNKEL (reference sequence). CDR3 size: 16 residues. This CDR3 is CASSQSSGDPMDEQFF. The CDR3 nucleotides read TGTGCCAGCAGCCAATCTAGCGGGGACCCGATGGATGAGCAGTTCTTC.

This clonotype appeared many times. CDR3 in amino acids: CASSYSLLANYGYTF. CDR3 sequence (DNA): TGTGCCAGCAGTTACTCCCTGTTAGCTAACTATGGCTACACCTTC. The V gene is TRBV6-5, the J gene TRBJ1-2; D gene unclear. From germline, CDR1 is MNHEY and CDR2 SVGAGI. V gave up 0 bases and J gave up 0 bases, with 8 bases separating them. CDR3 size: 15 residues.

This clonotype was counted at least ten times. The CDR3 DNA reads TGCGCCAGCCGACTAGCGATTCAAGAGACCCAGTACTTC. Residues: CASRLAIQETQYF. The chain employs TRBV5-1 and TRBJ2-5; 8 bases fit TRBD2. Germline lookup yields CDR1 SGHRS and CDR2 YFSETQ. The CDR3 loop spans 13 amino acids. Unmatched junction bases numbered 4, after V lost 7 bases and J lost 2 bases.

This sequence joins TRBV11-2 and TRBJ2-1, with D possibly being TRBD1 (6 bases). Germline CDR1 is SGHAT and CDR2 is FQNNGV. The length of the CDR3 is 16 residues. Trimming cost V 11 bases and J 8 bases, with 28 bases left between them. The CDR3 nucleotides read TGTGCCGTTCTTAGGGGAAAGAAGCGTGGGGGCGATGAGCAGTTCTTC. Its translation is CAVLRGKKRGGDEQFF.

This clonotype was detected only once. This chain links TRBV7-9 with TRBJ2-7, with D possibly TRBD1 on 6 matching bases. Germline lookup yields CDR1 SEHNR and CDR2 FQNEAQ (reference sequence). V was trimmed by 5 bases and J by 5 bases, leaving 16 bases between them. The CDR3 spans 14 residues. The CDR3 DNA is TGTGCCAGCAGCGTGCAGGGACAACGCAACGAGCAGTACTTC. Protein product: CASSVQGQRNEQYF.

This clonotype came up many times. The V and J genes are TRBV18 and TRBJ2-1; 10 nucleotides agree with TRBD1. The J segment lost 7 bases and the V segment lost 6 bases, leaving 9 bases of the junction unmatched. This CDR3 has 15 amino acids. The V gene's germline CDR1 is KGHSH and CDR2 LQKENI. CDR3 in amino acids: CASSRGQGQLNEQFF. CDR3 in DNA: TGTGCCAGCTCGCGGGGACAGGGGCAACTGAATGAGCAGTTCTTC.

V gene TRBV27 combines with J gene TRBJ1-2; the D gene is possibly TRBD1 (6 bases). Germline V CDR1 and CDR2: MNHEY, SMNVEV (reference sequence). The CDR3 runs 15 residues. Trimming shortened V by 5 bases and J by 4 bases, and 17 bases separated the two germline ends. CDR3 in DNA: TGTGCCAGCAGTACCCTGACAGGACATGTCTATGGCTACACCTTC. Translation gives CASSTLTGHVYGYTF.

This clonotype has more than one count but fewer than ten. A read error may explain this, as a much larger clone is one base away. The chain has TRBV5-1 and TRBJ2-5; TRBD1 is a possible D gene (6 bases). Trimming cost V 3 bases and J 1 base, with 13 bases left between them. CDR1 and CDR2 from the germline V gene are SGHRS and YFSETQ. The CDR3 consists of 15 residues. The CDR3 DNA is TGCGCCAGCAGCTCCAGGACAGATTTCCAAGAGACCCAGTACTTC. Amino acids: CASSSRTDFQETQYF.

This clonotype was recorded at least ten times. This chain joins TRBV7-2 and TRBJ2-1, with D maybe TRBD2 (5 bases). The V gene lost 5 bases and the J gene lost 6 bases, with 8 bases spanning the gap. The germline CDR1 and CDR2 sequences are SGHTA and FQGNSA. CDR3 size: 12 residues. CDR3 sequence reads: CASSRGLNEQFF. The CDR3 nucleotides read TGTGCCAGCAGCAGAGGACTCAATGAGCAGTTCTTC.

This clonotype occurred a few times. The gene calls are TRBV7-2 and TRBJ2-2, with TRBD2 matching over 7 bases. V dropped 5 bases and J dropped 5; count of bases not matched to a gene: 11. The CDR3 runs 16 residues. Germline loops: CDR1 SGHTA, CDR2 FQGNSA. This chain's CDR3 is CASSPIPGGFTGELFF. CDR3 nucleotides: TGTGCCAGCAGCCCTATTCCCGGGGGGTTTACCGGGGAGCTGTTTTTT.

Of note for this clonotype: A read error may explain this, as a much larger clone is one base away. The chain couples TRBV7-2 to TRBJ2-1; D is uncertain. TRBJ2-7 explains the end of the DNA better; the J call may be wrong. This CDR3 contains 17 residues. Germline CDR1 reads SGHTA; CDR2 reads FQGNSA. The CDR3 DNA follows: TGTGCCAGCAGCTACGGATTAAGGGTCAGCTCCTACAATGAGCAGTACTTC. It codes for CASSYGLRVSSYNEQYF.

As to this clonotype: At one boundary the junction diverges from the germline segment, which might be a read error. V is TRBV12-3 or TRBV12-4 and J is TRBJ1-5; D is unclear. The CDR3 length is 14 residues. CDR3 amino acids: CTSSSGYSNQPQHF. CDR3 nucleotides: TGTACCAGCAGTTCCGGATATAGCAATCAGCCCCAGCATTTT.

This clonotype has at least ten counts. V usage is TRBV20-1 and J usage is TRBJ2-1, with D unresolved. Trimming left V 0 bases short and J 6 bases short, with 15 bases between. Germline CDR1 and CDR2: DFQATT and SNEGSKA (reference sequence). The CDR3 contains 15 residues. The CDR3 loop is CSAREITGPLNEQFF. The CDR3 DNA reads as TGCAGTGCTAGAGAGATAACTGGGCCACTCAATGAGCAGTTCTTC.

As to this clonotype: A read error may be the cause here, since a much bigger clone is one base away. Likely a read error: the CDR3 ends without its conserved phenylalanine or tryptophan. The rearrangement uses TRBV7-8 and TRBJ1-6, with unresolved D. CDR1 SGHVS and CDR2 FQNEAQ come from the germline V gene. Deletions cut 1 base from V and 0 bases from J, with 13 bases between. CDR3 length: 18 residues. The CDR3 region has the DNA TGTGCCAGCAGCTTAGAAATAAGGTTTAGCTCCTATAATTCACCCCTCCACTGT. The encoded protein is CASSLEIRFSSYNSPLHC.

CDR3 DNA: TGTGCCAGCAGTTTAAGGGACAGGGGGTATCGGCCCCAGCATTTT. Residues: CASSLRDRGYRPQHF. The chain couples TRBV28 to TRBJ1-5; 11 nucleotides match TRBD1. The CDR3 has 15 amino acids. Germline CDR1 MDHEN, CDR2 SYDVKM. V lost 2 bases and J lost 9; bases outside the gene matches: 6. Filled out from reference TRBV28 and TRBJ1-5, the complete variable domain reads DVKVTQSSRYLVKRTGEKVFLECVQDMDHENMFWYRQDPGLGLRLIYFSYDVKMKEKGDIPEGYSVSREKKERFSLILESASTNQTSMYLCASSLRDRGYRPQHFGDGTRLSIL.